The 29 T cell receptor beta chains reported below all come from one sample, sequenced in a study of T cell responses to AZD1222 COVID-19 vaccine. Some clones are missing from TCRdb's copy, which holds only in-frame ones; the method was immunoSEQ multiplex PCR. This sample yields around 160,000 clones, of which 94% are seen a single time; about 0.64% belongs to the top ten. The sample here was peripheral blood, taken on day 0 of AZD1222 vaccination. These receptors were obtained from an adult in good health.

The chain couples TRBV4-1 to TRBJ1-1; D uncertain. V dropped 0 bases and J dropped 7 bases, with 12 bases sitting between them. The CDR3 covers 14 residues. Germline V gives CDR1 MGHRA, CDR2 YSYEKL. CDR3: CASSQDVVAGEAFF. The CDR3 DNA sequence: TGCGCCAGCAGCCAAGACGTGGTGGCAGGTGAAGCTTTCTTT.

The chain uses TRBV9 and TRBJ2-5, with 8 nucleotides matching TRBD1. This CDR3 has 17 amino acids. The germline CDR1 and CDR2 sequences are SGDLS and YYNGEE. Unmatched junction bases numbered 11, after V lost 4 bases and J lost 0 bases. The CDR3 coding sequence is TGTGCCAGCAGCTTCCGACAGGGGAAAGGGGACCAAGAGACCCAGTACTTC. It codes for CASSFRQGKGDQETQYF.

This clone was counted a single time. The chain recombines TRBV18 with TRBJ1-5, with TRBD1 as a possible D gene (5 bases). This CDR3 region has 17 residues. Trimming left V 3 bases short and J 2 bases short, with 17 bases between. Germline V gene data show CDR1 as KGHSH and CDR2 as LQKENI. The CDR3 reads CASSPGLQGQGNQPQHF. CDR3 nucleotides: TGTGCCAGCTCACCGGGCCTCCAGGGTCAGGGCAATCAGCCCCAGCATTTT.

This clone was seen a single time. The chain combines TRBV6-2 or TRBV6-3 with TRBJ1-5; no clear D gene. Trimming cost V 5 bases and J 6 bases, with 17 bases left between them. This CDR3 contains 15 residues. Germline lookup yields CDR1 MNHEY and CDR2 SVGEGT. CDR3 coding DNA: TGTGCCAGCAGTCCCGATGGGGAAGTGGTTCAGCCCCAGCATTTT. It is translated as CASSPDGEVVQPQHF.

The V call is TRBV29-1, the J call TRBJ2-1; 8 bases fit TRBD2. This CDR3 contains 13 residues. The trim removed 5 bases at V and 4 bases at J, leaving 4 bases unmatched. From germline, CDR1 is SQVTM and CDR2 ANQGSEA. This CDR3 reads CSVRSGRYNEQFF. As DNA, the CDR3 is TGCAGCGTTCGAAGCGGGAGATACAATGAGCAGTTCTTC.

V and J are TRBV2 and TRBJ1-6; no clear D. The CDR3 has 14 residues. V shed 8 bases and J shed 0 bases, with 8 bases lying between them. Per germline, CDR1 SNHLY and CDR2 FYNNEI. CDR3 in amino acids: CASGSGSYNSPLHF. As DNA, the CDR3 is TGTGCCAGCGGGTCGGGCTCCTATAATTCACCCCTCCACTTT.

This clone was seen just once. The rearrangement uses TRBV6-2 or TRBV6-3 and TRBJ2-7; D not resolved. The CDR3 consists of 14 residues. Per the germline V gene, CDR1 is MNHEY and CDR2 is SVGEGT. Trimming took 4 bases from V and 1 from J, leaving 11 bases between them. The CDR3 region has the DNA TGTGCCAGCAGTTGGCTGGACGGATCCTACGAGCAGTACTTC. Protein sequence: CASSWLDGSYEQYF.

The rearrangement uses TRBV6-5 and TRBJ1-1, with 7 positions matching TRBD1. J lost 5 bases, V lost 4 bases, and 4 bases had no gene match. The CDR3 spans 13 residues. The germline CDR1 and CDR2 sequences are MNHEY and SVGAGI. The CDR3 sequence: CASSLTGETEAFF. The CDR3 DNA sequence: TGTGCCAGCAGTTTAACAGGGGAAACTGAAGCTTTCTTT.

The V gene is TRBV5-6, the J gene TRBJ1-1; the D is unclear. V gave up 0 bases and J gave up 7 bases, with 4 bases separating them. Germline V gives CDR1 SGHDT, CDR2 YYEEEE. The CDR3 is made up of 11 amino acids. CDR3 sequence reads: CASSLEVEAFF. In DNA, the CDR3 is TGTGCCAGCAGCTTGGAAGTTGAAGCTTTCTTT.

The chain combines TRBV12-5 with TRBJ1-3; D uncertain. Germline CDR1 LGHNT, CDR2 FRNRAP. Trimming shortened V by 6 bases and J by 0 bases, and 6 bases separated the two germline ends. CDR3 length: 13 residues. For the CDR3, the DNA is TGTGCTAGTGGGTCAGTCTCTGGAAACACCATATATTTT. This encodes CASGSVSGNTIYF.

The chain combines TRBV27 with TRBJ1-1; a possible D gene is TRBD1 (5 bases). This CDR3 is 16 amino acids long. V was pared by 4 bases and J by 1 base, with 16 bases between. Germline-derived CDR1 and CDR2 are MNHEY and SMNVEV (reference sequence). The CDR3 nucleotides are TGTGCCAGCAGTTCGTCCCAAGGGGCCAGGAACACTGAAGCTTTCTTT. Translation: CASSSSQGARNTEAFF.

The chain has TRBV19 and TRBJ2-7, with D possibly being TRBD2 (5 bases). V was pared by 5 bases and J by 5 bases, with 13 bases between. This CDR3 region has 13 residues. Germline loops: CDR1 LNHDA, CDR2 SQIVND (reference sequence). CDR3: CASSPGVGNEQYF. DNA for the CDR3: TGTGCCAGTAGTCCCGGGGTGGGTAACGAGCAGTACTTC.

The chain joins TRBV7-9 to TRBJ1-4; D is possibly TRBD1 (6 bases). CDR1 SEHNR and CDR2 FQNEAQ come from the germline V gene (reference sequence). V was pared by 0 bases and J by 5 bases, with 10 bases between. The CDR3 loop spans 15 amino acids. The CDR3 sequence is CASSLAETGNEKLFF. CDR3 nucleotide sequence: TGTGCCAGCAGCTTAGCGGAGACAGGCAATGAAAAACTGTTTTTT.

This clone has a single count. CDR3 sequence: CASSLNRFKDQPQHF. The CDR3, as DNA: TGTGCCAGCAGCTTAAACAGGTTCAAGGATCAGCCCCAGCATTTT. The V gene is TRBV7-8, the J gene TRBJ1-5, with D possibly being TRBD1 (5 bases). V was trimmed by 2 bases and J by 5 bases, leaving 13 bases between them. Germline values: CDR1 SGHVS, CDR2 FQNEAQ. This CDR3 is 15 amino acids long. Together with reference TRBV7-8 and TRBJ1-5, the CDR3 gives the full variable domain: GAGVSQSPRYKVAKRGQDVALRCDPISGHVSLFWYQQALGQGPEFLTYFQNEAQLDKSGLPSDRFFAERPEGSVSTLKIQRTQQEDSAVYLCASSLNRFKDQPQHFGDGTRLSIL.

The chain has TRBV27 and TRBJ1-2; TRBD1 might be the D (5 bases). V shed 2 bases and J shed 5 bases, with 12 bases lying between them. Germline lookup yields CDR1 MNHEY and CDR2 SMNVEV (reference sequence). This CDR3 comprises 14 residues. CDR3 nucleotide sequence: TGTGCCAGCAGTTTAGGGGGAGAAACGTATGGCTACACCTTC. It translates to CASSLGGETYGYTF.

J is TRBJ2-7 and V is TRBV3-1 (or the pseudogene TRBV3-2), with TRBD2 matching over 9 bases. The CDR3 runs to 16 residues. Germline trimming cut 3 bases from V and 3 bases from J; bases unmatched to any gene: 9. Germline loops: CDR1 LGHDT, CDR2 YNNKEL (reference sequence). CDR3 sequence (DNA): TGTGCCAGCAGCCAGGATCCTAGCGGGGACCTCTACGAGCAGTACTTC. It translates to CASSQDPSGDLYEQYF.

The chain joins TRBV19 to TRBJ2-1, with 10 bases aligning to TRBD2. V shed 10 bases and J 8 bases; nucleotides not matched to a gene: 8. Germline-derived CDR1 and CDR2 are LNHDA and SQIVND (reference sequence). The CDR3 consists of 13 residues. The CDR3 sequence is CATQREGLDEQFF. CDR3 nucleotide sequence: TGTGCCACCCAGCGGGAGGGCCTTGATGAGCAGTTCTTC. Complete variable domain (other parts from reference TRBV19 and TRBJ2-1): DGGITQSPKYLFRKEGQNVTLSCEQNLNHDAMYWYRQDPGQGLRLIYYSQIVNDFQKGDIAEGYSVSREKKESFPLTVTSAQKNPTAFYLCATQREGLDEQFFGPGTRLTVL.

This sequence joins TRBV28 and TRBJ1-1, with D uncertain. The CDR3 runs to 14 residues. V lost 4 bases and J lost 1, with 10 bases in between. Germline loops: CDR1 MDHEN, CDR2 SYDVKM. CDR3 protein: CASSSFLRNTEAFF. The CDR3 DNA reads TGTGCCAGCAGTTCCTTCCTCAGGAACACTGAAGCTTTCTTT.

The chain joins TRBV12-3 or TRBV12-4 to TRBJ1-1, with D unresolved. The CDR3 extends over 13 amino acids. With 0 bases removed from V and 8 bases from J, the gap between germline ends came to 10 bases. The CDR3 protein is CASSLAFSTEAFF. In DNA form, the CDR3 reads TGTGCCAGCAGTTTAGCTTTTTCGACCGAAGCTTTCTTT.

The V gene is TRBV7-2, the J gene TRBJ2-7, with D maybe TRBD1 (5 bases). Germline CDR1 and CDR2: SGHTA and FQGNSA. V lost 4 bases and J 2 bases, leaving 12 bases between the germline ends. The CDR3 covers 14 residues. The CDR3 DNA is TGTGCCAGCAGCTCCCGGACACCTACCTACGAGCAGTACTTC. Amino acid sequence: CASSSRTPTYEQYF.

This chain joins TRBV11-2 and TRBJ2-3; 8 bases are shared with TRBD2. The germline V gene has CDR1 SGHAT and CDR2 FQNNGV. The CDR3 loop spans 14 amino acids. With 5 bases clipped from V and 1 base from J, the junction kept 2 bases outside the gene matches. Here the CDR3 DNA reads TGTGCCAGCAGCCCGGGAGGGGGCACAGATACGCAGTATTTT. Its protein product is CASSPGGGTDTQYF.

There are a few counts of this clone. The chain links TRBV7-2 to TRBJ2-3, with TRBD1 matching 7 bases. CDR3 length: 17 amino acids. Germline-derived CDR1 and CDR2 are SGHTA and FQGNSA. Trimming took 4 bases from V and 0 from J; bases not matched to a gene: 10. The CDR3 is CASSSAGGSPSTDTQYF. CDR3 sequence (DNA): TGTGCCAGCAGCTCGGCAGGGGGAAGCCCTAGCACAGATACGCAGTATTTT.

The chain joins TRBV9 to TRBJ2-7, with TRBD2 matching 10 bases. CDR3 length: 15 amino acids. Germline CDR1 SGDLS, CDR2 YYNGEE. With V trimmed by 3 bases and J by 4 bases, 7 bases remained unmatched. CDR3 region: CASSGHSGRQYEQYF. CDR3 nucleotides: TGTGCCAGCAGCGGTCATAGCGGGAGGCAATACGAGCAGTACTTC.

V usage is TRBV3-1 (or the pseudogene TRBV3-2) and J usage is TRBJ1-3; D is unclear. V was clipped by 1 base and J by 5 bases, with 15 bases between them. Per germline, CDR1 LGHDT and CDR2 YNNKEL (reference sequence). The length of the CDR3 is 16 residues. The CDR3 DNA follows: TGTGCCAGCAGCCAAGGACGGGGAAACGAGAGAAACACCATATATTTT. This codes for CASSQGRGNERNTIYF.

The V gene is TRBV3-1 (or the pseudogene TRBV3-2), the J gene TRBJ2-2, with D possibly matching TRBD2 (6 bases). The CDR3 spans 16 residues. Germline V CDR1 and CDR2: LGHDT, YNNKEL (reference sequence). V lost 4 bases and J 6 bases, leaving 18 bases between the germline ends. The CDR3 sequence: CASSPRAGEMAGELFF. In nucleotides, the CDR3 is TGTGCCAGCAGCCCCAGAGCGGGCGAAATGGCCGGGGAGCTGTTTTTT.

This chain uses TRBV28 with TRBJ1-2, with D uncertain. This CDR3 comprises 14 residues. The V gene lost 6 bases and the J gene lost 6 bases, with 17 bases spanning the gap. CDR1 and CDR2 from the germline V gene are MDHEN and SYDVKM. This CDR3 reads CASSFSRRFDGYTF. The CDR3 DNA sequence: TGTGCCAGCAGCTTCTCGAGACGATTCGATGGCTACACCTTC.

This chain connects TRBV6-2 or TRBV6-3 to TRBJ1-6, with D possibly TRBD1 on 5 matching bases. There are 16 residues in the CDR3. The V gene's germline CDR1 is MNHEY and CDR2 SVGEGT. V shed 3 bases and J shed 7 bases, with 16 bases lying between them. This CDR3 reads CASSYDYGKGNSPLHF. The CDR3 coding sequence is TGTGCCAGCAGTTATGATTACGGCAAGGGGAATTCACCCCTCCACTTT.

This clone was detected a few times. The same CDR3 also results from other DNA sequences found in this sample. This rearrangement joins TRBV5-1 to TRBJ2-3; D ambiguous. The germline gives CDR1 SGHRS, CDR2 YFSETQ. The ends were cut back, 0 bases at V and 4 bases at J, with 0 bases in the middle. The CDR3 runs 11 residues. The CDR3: CASSLADTQYF. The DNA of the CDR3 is TGCGCCAGCAGCTTGGCAGATACGCAGTATTTT.

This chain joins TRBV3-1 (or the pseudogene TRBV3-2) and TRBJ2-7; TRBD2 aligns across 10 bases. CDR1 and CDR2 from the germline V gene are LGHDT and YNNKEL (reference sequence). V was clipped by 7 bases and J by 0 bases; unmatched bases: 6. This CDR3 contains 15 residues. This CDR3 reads CASTSWTSGSYEQYF. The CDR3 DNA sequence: TGTGCCAGCACCAGTTGGACTAGCGGCTCCTACGAGCAGTACTTC.